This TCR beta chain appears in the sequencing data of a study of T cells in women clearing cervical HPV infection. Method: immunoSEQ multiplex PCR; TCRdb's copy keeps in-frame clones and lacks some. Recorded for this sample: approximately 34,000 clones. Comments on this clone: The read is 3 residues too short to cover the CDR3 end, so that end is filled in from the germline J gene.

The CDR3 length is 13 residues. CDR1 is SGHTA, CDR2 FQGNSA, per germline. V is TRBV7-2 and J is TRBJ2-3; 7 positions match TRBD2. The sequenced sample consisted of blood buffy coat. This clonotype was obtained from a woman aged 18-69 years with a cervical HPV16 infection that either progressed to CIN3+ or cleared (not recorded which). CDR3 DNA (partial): TGTGCCAGCAGCCGGGACTATAAAGAGACG. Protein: CASSRDYKET. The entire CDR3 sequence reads CASSRDYKETQYF.